The text below deals with one T cell receptor (beta chain). It lacks a known antigen. No much larger clone is present one base from it, and per-base qualities are unavailable. This sample is drawn from a study of neoadjuvant anti-PD-1 for oral cavity cancer (dated by TCRdb to 2020 to 2022). About the investigation overall: Before curative-intent surgical resection, most patients were given three to four biweekly doses of nivolumab at 3 mg/kg. For patients who did not progress, a fourth nivolumab dose was given around day 43, followed by definitive surgical resection on days 50-56. The parent correlative cohort had over ten patients and a response rate of roughly 31%. Under RECIST 1.1, patients with complete response, partial response or stable disease were classed as responders, and patients with progression were classed as non-responders. The research as a whole found: The TCR analyses had only a few patients in each response group, and the authors called for validation in larger cohorts. After neoadjuvant nivolumab, non-responders showed significantly higher T cell clonality (Gini index) in PBMCs than responders did. Higher pretreatment blood Treg/Th17 ratios correlated with higher pretreatment blood TCRbeta clonality and lower post-treatment tumor TCRbeta clonality.

The label giving this sample's time point can be read as: after neoadjuvant nivolumab, at surgical resection. Patients were newly diagnosed with stage II-IVA oral cavity squamous cell carcinoma and had received no prior systemic or radiation treatment. The cohort was composed of patients with HPV-negative, locally advanced oral cavity squamous cell carcinoma. No culture maintenance or expansion was done, as the peripheral blood mononuclear cells went straight to analysis. Samples came from a longitudinal correlative study of a single-arm phase II trial of neoadjuvant nivolumab in oral cavity squamous cell carcinoma. Subject-matched pre- and post-treatment PBMCs and tumors from three responders and three non-responders were subjected to genomic DNA-based TCRbeta sequencing. Peripheral blood mononuclear cells were collected before nivolumab treatment and were collected again after treatment, at the time of surgery. Genomic DNA was isolated from PBMCs using the Maxwell RSC DNA from Cells kit.

PBMC libraries used mostly 480 ng of input genomic DNA for deep sequencing, with six replicates per sample. Following the manufacturer's instructions, the team built TCRbeta libraries using the immunoSEQ hsTCRbeta kit. The completed libraries were mixed into a single pool at 3 nM, then sequenced with an Illumina NovaSeq 6000 S4 flow cell. The authors' pipeline ran thus. The immunoSEQ Analyzer was used for raw data preprocessing and quality control. The analysis was limited to productive rearrangements, and each clonotype was defined by a unique CDR3 amino acid sequence. Repertoire clonality was estimated as the Gini-Simpson index, which was calculated using the R package tcR. Gini indices were compared with Student's t test, and associations with tumor size change were assessed by Pearson correlation. TCRdb stores this immuneACCESS table with in-frame sequences only. Part of the clones is absent; in the studies checked, under half of the shortfall reflects unresolved V genes, and no reason is known for the rest. V and J calls and clone size are given by that table; D and trimming were obtained from the DNA. For this sample the table gives roughly 68,000 clones, of which less than 90% were detected only once. Approximately 2.6% of the sample rests with the top ten.

Sequences SQVTM (CDR1) and ANQGSEA (CDR2) are obtained from the germline V gene. Unmatched junction bases come to 5, with V trimmed by 4 bases and J by 9 bases. From cysteine to phenylalanine, the CDR3 is 13 amino acids long. Just CDR3 DNA is preserved here, 39 bases in frame from base 1. The chain couples TRBV29-1 to TRBJ2-1, with 11 bases matching TRBD1. The clonotype comes from a person aged 35-79 years with oral cavity squamous cell carcinoma. Sequencing was performed on PBMCs, taken after nivolumab (anti-PD-1) treatment. The CDR3 corresponds to CSVATGQGGEQFF. Here is the DNA: TGCAGCGTTGCGACGGGACAGGGGGGTGAGCAGTTCTTC.